The rows below give T cell receptor beta chains drawn from one sample of a study of blood T cells in healthy people across ages. TCRdb analysed the 5' RACE reads with MiXCR anew, one entry per CDR3 protein. This sample yields around 690,000 distinct CDR3 sequences, of which roughly 58% are seen a single time; roughly 34% belongs to the top ten. Sequencing input: blood. These receptor sequences come from a man aged 55 to 70 in good health. CDR3s include the opening cysteine and the closing phenylalanine or tryptophan. The D gene is left open where the match is weak. Not all rows give a size; the values are once, few, many and, for expanded clones, a class.

J gene,clone size,V gene,D gene,CDR3 DNA,CDR3 protein
TRBJ2-7,few,TRBV18,NA,TGTGCCAGCTCACCACCGGGCGACAGTTACGAGCAGTACTTC,CASSPPGDSYEQYF
TRBJ2-3,NA,TRBV12-3/TRBV12-4,NA,TGTGCCAGCAACCCCACTTATACAGATACGCAGTATTTT,CASNPTYTDTQYF
TRBJ1-2,NA,TRBV5-5,NA,TGTGCCAGCAGCTTTCTCCAGGTCTTCTATGGCTACACCTTC,CASSFLQVFYGYTF
TRBJ2-5,NA,TRBV5-1,NA,TGCGCCAGCAGCTTGTTCTTAGGGTCGGAGACCCAGTACTTC,CASSLFLGSETQYF
TRBJ2-3,NA,TRBV29-1,NA,TGCAGCGCCAGACAGGACCCAGATACGCAGTATTTT,CSARQDPDTQYF
TRBJ2-3,few,TRBV28,TRBD1,TGTGCCAGCACGAACCGACTAACAGGGGGCGTAAGCACAGATACGCAGTATTTT,CASTNRLTGGVSTDTQYF
TRBJ2-1,NA,TRBV20-1,NA,TGCAGTTCTTCCAGGGGGGTCAATGAGCAGTTCTTC,CSSSRGVNEQFF
TRBJ2-7,few,TRBV3-1,NA,TGTGCCAGCAGCCACGGACCCCTTATCTCCTACGAGCAGTACTTC,CASSHGPLISYEQYF
TRBJ1-2,NA,TRBV2,NA,TGTGCCAGCAGGGAAAGGCCGAGGGATGGCTACACCTTC,CASRERPRDGYTF
TRBJ2-5,NA,TRBV7-2,NA,TGTGCCAGCAGCCCCCCCACACTAGAGACCCAGTACTTC,CASSPPTLETQYF
TRBJ1-6,few,TRBV10-3,NA,TGTGCCATCCACACCCCCCTCCACTTT,CAIHTPLHF
TRBJ2-2,NA,TRBV7-9,TRBD1,TGTGCCAGCACCCGACAGGGTCAGAACACCGGGGAGCTGTTTTTT,CASTRQGQNTGELFF
TRBJ2-5,few,TRBV7-9,TRBD1,TGTGCCAGCAGCGTCACAGGGGGAACCCAAGAGACCCAGTACTTC,CASSVTGGTQETQYF
TRBJ1-2,NA,TRBV20-1,TRBD1,TGCAGTGCAGAGGGGAGACAGGGGGATGGCTACACCTTC,CSAEGRQGDGYTF
TRBJ2-3,NA,TRBV29-1,NA,TGCAGCGTCCGCAGGGGGGAACAGGGCACAGATACGCAGTATTTT,CSVRRGEQGTDTQYF
TRBJ2-5,NA,TRBV3-1,TRBD1,TGTGCCAGCAGCTCCCGACAGGGGGCGGAGACCCAGTACTTC,CASSSRQGAETQYF
TRBJ2-5,few,TRBV7-2,NA,TGTGCCAGCAGCTTAGCGGGGACACCCATAGTAGAGACCCAGTACTTC,CASSLAGTPIVETQYF
TRBJ2-1,NA,TRBV24-1,NA,TGTGCCACCAGTGATGGCCCAGGGGCTGAGTCCTACAATGAGCAGTTCTTC,CATSDGPGAESYNEQFF
TRBJ2-3,NA,TRBV5-8,TRBD2,TGTGCCAGCAGCTTGGCAGCGGGGGGGCCGGATACGCAGTATTTT,CASSLAAGGPDTQYF
TRBJ2-7,NA,TRBV7-2,NA,TGTGCCAGCAGCTTAGACGGGGCGGGTTACGAGCAGTACTTC,CASSLDGAGYEQYF
TRBJ2-5,NA,TRBV11-2,NA,TGTGCCAGCAGCGACGGGAAGGGGACCCAAGAGACCCAGTACTTC,CASSDGKGTQETQYF
TRBJ2-1,NA,TRBV4-1,TRBD1,TGCGCCAGCAGCCAAGCACAGGGGTATGAGCAGTCCTTC,CASSQAQGYEQSF